One sample yielded the 11 T cell receptor beta chains listed below, sequenced in a study of memory CD8 T cells in hepatitis C reinfection (dated by TCRdb to 2017 to 2019). Reading the label with the study, this specimen's time point is: late/post reinfection, 12 to 24 weeks after detection. Sorted cells were sequenced directly ex vivo, with no in vitro expansion before TCR sequencing. The method was the immunoSEQ multiplex PCR assay. The source is immuneACCESS, and TCRdb retained only in-frame sequences with V and J called. Part of the clones is not carried over; for the studies checked, unresolved V genes explain less than half of this, and the remainder is unexplained. The sample table contains some 5,000 clones; only one count was recorded for roughly 86% of them. The ten top clones hold approximately 30% of the sample. The source material was naive CD8+ T cells sorted from blood. The cell subset or site label corresponds to: total naive CD8+CD45RO- T cells. These receptors came from a man aged 45 to 65 with hepatitis C virus infection.

The chain links TRBV7-9 to TRBJ2-3; possibly TRBD1 for D (5 bases). The V end lost 2 bases, the J end lost 3 bases, and 9 bases lay between the germline ends. Germline values: CDR1 SEHNR, CDR2 FQNEAQ (reference sequence). CDR3 length: 14 amino acids. The CDR3 DNA reads as TGTGCCAGCAGCTTAAGGGCAGGGACAGATACGCAGTATTTT. Amino acids: CASSLRAGTDTQYF.

The chain uses TRBV7-3 and TRBJ2-1; 8 bases fit TRBD2. J was trimmed by 6 bases and V by 4 bases; bases with no gene match: 8. This CDR3 is built from 15 residues. Germline V lookup: CDR1 SGHTA, CDR2 FQGTGA. The CDR3 here is CASSSGLALSNEQFF. The DNA for the CDR3 is TGTGCCAGCAGCTCCGGACTAGCTTTATCCAATGAGCAGTTCTTC.

The chain links TRBV19 to TRBJ2-7, with TRBD1 matching 8 bases. Germline V gene sequence: CDR1 LNHDA, CDR2 SQIVND (reference sequence). After removal of 0 bases from V and 1 base from J, the junction contained 2 bases not matched to a gene. CDR3 length equals 15 residues. CDR3 sequence: CASSIDGTGSYEQYF. CDR3 nucleotide sequence: TGTGCCAGTAGTATAGATGGGACAGGTTCCTACGAGCAGTACTTC.

The genes are TRBV6-5 and TRBJ1-6, with D possibly TRBD1 on 6 matching bases. Germline V gene data show CDR1 as MNHEY and CDR2 as SVGAGI. CDR3 size: 14 residues. V lost 6 bases and J lost 9, with 15 bases in between. CDR3 sequence: CASSPTGNGSPLHF. CDR3 in DNA: TGTGCCAGCAGCCCAACAGGGAACGGTTCACCCCTCCACTTT.

The V gene is TRBV10-3, the J gene TRBJ2-3, with D perhaps TRBD2 (5 bases). CDR1 is ENHRY, CDR2 SYGVKD, per germline. This CDR3 region has 14 residues. Trimming left V 0 bases short and J 3 bases short, with 7 bases between. The CDR3 protein is CAISESRETDTQYF. Written as DNA, the CDR3 is TGTGCCATCAGTGAGTCTCGGGAAACAGATACGCAGTATTTT.

The J gene is TRBJ2-7, the V gene TRBV5-6, with 7 positions matching TRBD1. Germline lookup yields CDR1 SGHDT and CDR2 YYEEEE. This CDR3 contains 13 residues. V lost 4 bases and J lost 0; bases outside the gene matches: 1. CDR3 in DNA: TGTGCCAGCAGCGGGGACAGCTCCTACGAGCAGTACTTC. Translating it yields CASSGDSSYEQYF. Using reference TRBV5-6 and TRBJ2-7 for the parts outside the CDR3, the full variable domain is DAGVTQSPTHLIKTRGQQVTLRCSPKSGHDTVSWYQQALGQGPQFIFQYYEEEERQRGNFPDRFSGHQFPNYSSELNVNALLLGDSALYLCASSGDSSYEQYFGPGTRLTVT.

For this clone: A far more abundant clone sits one base away, making this likely a read error. The rearrangement joins TRBV4-3 to TRBJ2-7, with 8 bases that match TRBD2. CDR1 and CDR2 from the germline V gene are LGHNA and YSLEER. The CDR3 is 15 residues long. The CDR3 protein is CARSQDPGGSYEQYF. Written as DNA, the CDR3 is TGCGCCAGGAGCCAAGATCCGGGGGGGTCCTACGAGCAGTACTTC.

V and J are TRBV5-6 and TRBJ2-7, with TRBD1 as a possible D gene (6 bases). The CDR3 runs to 11 residues. Per germline, CDR1 SGHDT and CDR2 YYEEEE. V was trimmed by 3 bases and J by 6 bases, leaving 7 bases between them. CDR3 residues: CASSWGPEQYF. The DNA for the CDR3 is TGTGCCAGCAGCTGGGGGCCCGAGCAGTACTTC.

This chain uses TRBV27 with TRBJ2-1, with 11 nucleotides matching TRBD2. Germline assignment: CDR1 MNHEY and CDR2 SMNVEV (reference sequence). J was trimmed by 0 bases and V by 4 bases; bases with no gene match: 5. This CDR3 spans 17 amino acids. The CDR3 is CASSSRLAGSSYNEQFF. The CDR3 DNA sequence: TGTGCCAGCAGTTCAAGACTAGCGGGAAGCTCCTACAATGAGCAGTTCTTC.

As to this clone: The identical CDR3 is also encoded by other nucleotide sequences in the sample. The CDR3 DNA follows: TGTGCCAGTAGTATATTCCGGGACAGAACCTATGGCTACACCTTC. It yields the protein CASSIFRDRTYGYTF. The V call is TRBV19, the J call TRBJ1-2; the match to TRBD1 covers 7 bases. J gave up 4 bases and V 2 bases, and 7 bases lay outside the gene matches. This CDR3 has 15 amino acids. The germline CDR1 and CDR2 sequences are LNHDA and SQIVND (reference sequence).

The chain couples TRBV7-6 to TRBJ2-5, with D perhaps TRBD2 (5 bases). CDR3 length: 13 amino acids. V was trimmed by 6 bases and J by 2 bases, leaving 10 bases between them. Germline CDR1 is SGHVS and CDR2 is FNYEAQ. The CDR3 spells CASSSREQETQYF. CDR3 bases: TGTGCCAGCAGTTCCCGGGAACAAGAGACCCAGTACTTC.